Below, 20 T cell receptor beta chains from the same sample are listed, as sequenced in a study of graft-versus-host responses after intestinal transplantation. The data were produced by immunoSEQ multiplex PCR, yet TCRdb's version contains in-frame clones alone and is incomplete. The repertoire holds over 45,000 clones, with 70% to 90% as singletons. Sequenced material: PBMCs, taken 26 days after transplant. These receptors were obtained from a human patient who received an intestinal transplant, so some T cells may come from the graft donor.

The chain carries TRBV10-2 and TRBJ2-7; perhaps TRBD1 as D (5 bases). Trimming cost V 8 bases and J 3 bases, with 17 bases left between them. Germline-derived CDR1 and CDR2 are WSHSY and SAAADI. This CDR3 is 14 amino acids long. Here the CDR3 DNA reads TGCGCCAGCGCGCACAGGACGTGGCTCTACGAGCAGTACTTC. Amino acids: CASAHRTWLYEQYF.

J is TRBJ1-5 and V is TRBV5-8; D is unclear. CDR3 length: 13 residues. Trimming removed 4 bases at V and 5 bases at J, with 10 bases between. Per the germline V gene, CDR1 is SGHTS and CDR2 is YDEGEE. The CDR3 nucleotides are TGTGCCAGCAGCCTAGACCCCGATCAGCCCCAGCATTTT. Its protein is CASSLDPDQPQHF.

CDR3 coding DNA: TGTGCCAGCAGCTTAGCAGGTGGCGGGGGGATTGAAAAACTGTTTTTT. Amino acids: CASSLAGGGGIEKLFF. The J gene is TRBJ1-4, the V gene TRBV7-6; D is perhaps TRBD1 (5 bases). CDR1 SGHVS and CDR2 FNYEAQ come from the germline V gene. The CDR3 runs 16 residues. The V gene lost 0 bases and the J gene lost 7 bases, with 15 bases spanning the gap.

The chain employs TRBV5-1 and TRBJ2-5; 12 nucleotides match TRBD2. Looked up from germline, CDR1 is SGHRS and CDR2 is YFSETQ. The CDR3 covers 17 residues. V gave up 4 bases and J gave up 1 base; unmatched junction bases: 8. This chain's CDR3 is CASSPSLTSGSQETQYF. The CDR3, as DNA: TGCGCCAGCAGCCCATCCCTGACTAGCGGGAGCCAAGAGACCCAGTACTTC.

The chain uses TRBV27 and TRBJ2-3; weak D call: TRBD1 (6 bases). The germline V gene has CDR1 MNHEY and CDR2 SMNVEV (reference sequence). Trimming took 2 bases from V and 4 from J, leaving 7 bases between them. The CDR3 consists of 13 residues. CDR3 sequence (DNA): TGTGCCAGCAGTTTACAGGGGCCAGATACGCAGTATTTT. This encodes CASSLQGPDTQYF.

This clone was counted a single time. V is TRBV6-5 and J is TRBJ1-1; D remains unclear. Germline V lookup: CDR1 MNHEY, CDR2 SVGAGI. The CDR3 contains 13 residues. V was shortened by 0 bases and J by 1 base, with 3 bases between the two germline ends. The CDR3 loop reads CASSYSANTEAFF. The DNA for the CDR3 is TGTGCCAGCAGTTACTCGGCGAACACTGAAGCTTTCTTT.

This chain uses TRBV5-5 with TRBJ2-7; D remains unclear. The V end lost 4 bases, the J end lost 1 base, and 3 bases lay between the germline ends. The CDR3 has 11 amino acids. In germline, CDR1 is SGHKS, CDR2 YYEKEE (reference sequence). CDR3 sequence reads: CASSQSYEQYF. The CDR3 bases are TGTGCCAGCAGCCAGTCCTACGAGCAGTACTTC.

The V call is TRBV10-1, the J call TRBJ1-3, with D hard to call. Trimming cost V 7 bases and J 4 bases, with 17 bases left between them. CDR1 and CDR2 from the germline V gene are WNHNN and SYGVQD (reference sequence). The CDR3 loop spans 15 amino acids. The CDR3 DNA reads TGCGCCAGCACGCGGAGGCTCGTTTCGGGAAACACCATATATTTT. Encoded protein: CASTRRLVSGNTIYF.

This sequence joins TRBV5-1 and TRBJ2-7, with 7 bases matching TRBD1. The length of the CDR3 is 16 residues. V trimming: 1 base; J trimming: 1 base; junction bases outside the gene matches: 8. CDR1 SGHRS and CDR2 YFSETQ come from the germline V gene. The CDR3: CASSLRPTGESYEQYF. The CDR3 DNA sequence: TGCGCCAGCAGCTTGCGGCCTACAGGGGAGTCCTACGAGCAGTACTTC.

V usage is TRBV4-2 and J usage is TRBJ2-7; 10 nucleotides align to TRBD2. CDR3 size: 20 residues. Germline V gene sequence: CDR1 LGHNA, CDR2 YNFKEQ. Trimming removed 1 base from V and 1 base from J; junction bases left unmatched: 16. CDR3 region: CASSQVGVGKAGGRSYEQYF. Written as DNA, the CDR3 is TGTGCCAGCAGCCAAGTAGGGGTGGGTAAAGCGGGAGGGCGTTCCTACGAGCAGTACTTC.

The chain is built from TRBV19 and TRBJ2-6; D not certain. Germline-derived CDR1 and CDR2 are LNHDA and SQIVND (reference sequence). The CDR3 contains 16 residues. The V and J ends lost 7 bases and 0 bases respectively, with 13 bases between them. CDR3 in amino acids: CASTPIPGSGANVLTF. The CDR3 DNA is TGTGCCAGTACCCCTATCCCAGGCTCTGGGGCCAACGTCCTGACTTTC.

This chain links TRBV19 with TRBJ2-1; D call uncertain. Germline V gives CDR1 LNHDA, CDR2 SQIVND (reference sequence). V gave up 2 bases and J gave up 5 bases, with 13 bases separating them. The CDR3 loop spans 15 amino acids. The CDR3 is CASSIRVLVDNEQFF. CDR3 bases: TGTGCCAGTAGTATACGTGTCCTAGTCGACAATGAGCAGTTCTTC.

The V and J genes are TRBV7-2 and TRBJ2-1, with 10 bases aligning to TRBD2. V was clipped by 5 bases and J by 5 bases; unmatched bases: 12. The germline V gene has CDR1 SGHTA and CDR2 FQGNSA. The CDR3 has 17 residues. The CDR3 nucleotides are TGTGCCAGCAGCGTTCTAGCGGGAGTCCCGAAAGACAATGAGCAGTTCTTC. Translation: CASSVLAGVPKDNEQFF.

The chain employs TRBV6-1 and TRBJ1-1; a weak D match, TRBD1 (6 bases). The germline V gene has CDR1 MNHNS and CDR2 SASEGT. This CDR3 contains 13 residues. Trimming took 6 bases from V and 1 from J, leaving 9 bases between them. The DNA for the CDR3 is TGTGCCAGCAGACCGGGACAGAACACTGAAGCTTTCTTT. Encoded protein: CASRPGQNTEAFF.

The V and J genes are TRBV4-2 and TRBJ2-1; 8 nucleotides match TRBD2. The CDR3 runs 15 residues. The trim removed 5 bases at V and 7 bases at J, leaving 10 bases unmatched. From germline, CDR1 is LGHNA and CDR2 YNFKEQ. The CDR3 region has the DNA TGTGCCAGCAGCAAAGGGCTCCTAGCGGGTAATGAGCAGTTCTTC. Translated: CASSKGLLAGNEQFF.

The CDR3 reads CASSPPLSGGKNIQYF. The CDR3 DNA follows: TGTGCCAGCTCACCACCCCTGAGCGGGGGGAAAAACATTCAGTACTTC. The chain has TRBV18 and TRBJ2-4; 9 nucleotides agree with TRBD2. Germline CDR1 is KGHSH and CDR2 is LQKENI. The trim removed 0 bases at V and 4 bases at J, leaving 4 bases unmatched. The CDR3 loop spans 16 amino acids.

V is TRBV7-2 and J is TRBJ2-7; 7 bases are a match to TRBD1. The CDR3 spans 15 residues. The ends lost 2 bases at V and 2 bases at J; junction bases unmatched: 6. Germline-derived CDR1 and CDR2 are SGHTA and FQGNSA. CDR3 sequence: CASSLSGRGPYEQYF. The CDR3 region has the DNA TGTGCCAGCAGCTTATCAGGAAGGGGGCCCTACGAGCAGTACTTC.

The chain uses TRBV25-1 and TRBJ1-3; D might be TRBD1 (5 bases). V was cut by 1 base and J by 3 bases, with 13 bases left in between. The germline CDR1 and CDR2 sequences are MGHDK and SYGVNS. The length of the CDR3 is 16 residues. The CDR3 DNA follows: TGTGCCAGCAGTGAATGGGGCAGCGGGGTTGGAAACACCATATATTTT. Amino acid sequence: CASSEWGSGVGNTIYF. The full variable domain, rest sourced from reference TRBV25-1 and TRBJ1-3, is EADIYQTPRYLVIGTGKKITLECSQTMGHDKMYWYQQDPGMELHLIHYSYGVNSTEKGDLSSESTVSRIRTEHFPLTLESARPSHTSQYLCASSEWGSGVGNTIYFGEGSWLTVV.

This clone was recorded only once. The chain carries TRBV2 and TRBJ2-7; no definite D call. The CDR3 extends over 12 amino acids. Germline V lookup: CDR1 SNHLY, CDR2 FYNNEI. The germline V and J ends were trimmed by 8 bases and 0 bases, with 8 bases remaining between them. CDR3 loop: CASLRGSYEQYF. The DNA for the CDR3 is TGTGCCAGCTTGCGAGGCTCCTACGAGCAGTACTTC.

This chain joins TRBV7-9 and TRBJ2-1; 11 bases fit TRBD2. CDR1 SEHNR and CDR2 FQNEAQ come from the germline V gene (reference sequence). This CDR3 is built from 16 residues. Trimming took 4 bases from V and 8 from J; bases not matched to a gene: 10. The CDR3, as DNA: TGTGCCAGCAGCTCCTTAGCGGGGGGGCCGACCGATGAGCAGTTCTTC. This codes for CASSSLAGGPTDEQFF.